This TCR beta chain was identified during a study of blood T cells in healthy people across ages. Study-wide points: In long-lived donors, naive CD4+ cell counts and diversity exceeded those of aged donors. Older age coincided with a roughly linear decline in TCR beta diversity per million T cells.

CDR3 size: 10 residues. The germline V gene has CDR1 GTSNPN and CDR2 SVGIG (reference sequence). Trimming removed 3 bases from V and 6 bases from J, with 4 bases in between. This clonotype was counted between two and nine times. Antigen specificity is unknown. Using a J-beta primer mix together with a sample-barcoded 5' primer, a second PCR was run for roughly 7 to 12 cycles. Via MiXCR, TCRdb re-called the 5' RACE reads, giving one row per CDR3 protein. The sample shows 1,500,000 or so distinct CDR3 sequences, around 55% of them seen only once. Each donor had around 10 milliliters of peripheral blood drawn.

What was sequenced was blood. V gene TRBV30 combines with J gene TRBJ2-3, with unresolved D. The sequence came from a man between 18 and 29 years old in good health. DNA of the CDR3: TGTGCCTGGAGCGGGGATACGCAGTATTTT. Translating gives CAWSGDTQYF.